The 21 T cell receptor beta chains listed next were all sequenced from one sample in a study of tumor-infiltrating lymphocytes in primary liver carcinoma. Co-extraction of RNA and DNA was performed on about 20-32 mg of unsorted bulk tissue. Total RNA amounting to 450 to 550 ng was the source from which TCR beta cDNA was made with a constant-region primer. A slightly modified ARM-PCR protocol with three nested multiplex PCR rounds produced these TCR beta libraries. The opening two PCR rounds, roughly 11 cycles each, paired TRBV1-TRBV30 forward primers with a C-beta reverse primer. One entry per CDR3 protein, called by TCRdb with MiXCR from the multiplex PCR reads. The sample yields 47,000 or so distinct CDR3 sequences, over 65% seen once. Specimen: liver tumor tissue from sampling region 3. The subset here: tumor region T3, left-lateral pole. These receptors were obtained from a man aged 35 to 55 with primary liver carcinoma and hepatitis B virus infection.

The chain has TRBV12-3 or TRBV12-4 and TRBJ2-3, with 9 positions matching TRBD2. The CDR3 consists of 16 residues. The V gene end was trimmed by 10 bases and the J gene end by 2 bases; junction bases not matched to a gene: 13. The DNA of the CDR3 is TGTGCCAACAGCCGATTAGCGGGGGAAGACACAGATACGCAGTATTTT. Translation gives CANSRLAGEDTDTQYF.

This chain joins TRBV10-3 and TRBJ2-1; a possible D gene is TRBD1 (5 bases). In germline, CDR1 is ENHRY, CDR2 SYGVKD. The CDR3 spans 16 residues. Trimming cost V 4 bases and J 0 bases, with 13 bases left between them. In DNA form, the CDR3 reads TGTGCCATCAGTGGATCGCCAGGGATCTCCTACAATGAGCAGTTCTTC. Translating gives CAISGSPGISYNEQFF.

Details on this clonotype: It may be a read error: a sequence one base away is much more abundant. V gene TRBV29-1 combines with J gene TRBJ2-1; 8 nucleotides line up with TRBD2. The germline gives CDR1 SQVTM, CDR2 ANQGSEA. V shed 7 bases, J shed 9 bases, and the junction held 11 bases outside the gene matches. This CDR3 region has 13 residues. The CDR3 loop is CSDVIAGPSEQFF. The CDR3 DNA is TGCAGCGATGTGATAGCGGGACCTAGTGAGCAGTTCTTC.

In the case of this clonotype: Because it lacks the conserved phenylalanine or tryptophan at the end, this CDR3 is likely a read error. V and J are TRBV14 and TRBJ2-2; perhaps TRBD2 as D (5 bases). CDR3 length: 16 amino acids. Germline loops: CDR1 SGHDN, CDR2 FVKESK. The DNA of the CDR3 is TGTGCCAGCAGCCAACCGAGGGCGGCCAACACTGGGGAGCTGTTTTAT. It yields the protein CASSQPRAANTGELFY.

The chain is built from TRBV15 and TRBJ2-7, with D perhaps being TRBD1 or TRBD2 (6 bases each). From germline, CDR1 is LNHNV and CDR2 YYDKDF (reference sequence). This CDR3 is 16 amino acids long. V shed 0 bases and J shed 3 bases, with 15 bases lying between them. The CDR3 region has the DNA TGTGCCACCAGCAGAGATGGGGGCGGGAAGAACTACGAGCAGTACTTC. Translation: CATSRDGGGKNYEQYF.

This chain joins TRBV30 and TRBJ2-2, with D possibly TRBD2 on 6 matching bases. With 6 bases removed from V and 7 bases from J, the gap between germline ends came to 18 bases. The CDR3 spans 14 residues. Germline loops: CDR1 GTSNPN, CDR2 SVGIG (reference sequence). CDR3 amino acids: CACPGLSSVGELFF. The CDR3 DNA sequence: TGTGCCTGTCCGGGACTCAGCAGCGTCGGGGAGCTGTTTTTT.

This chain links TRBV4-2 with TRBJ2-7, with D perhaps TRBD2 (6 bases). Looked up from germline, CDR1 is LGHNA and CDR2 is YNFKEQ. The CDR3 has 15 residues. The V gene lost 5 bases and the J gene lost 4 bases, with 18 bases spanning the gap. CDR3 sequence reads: CASSVQQDGRYEQYF. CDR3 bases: TGTGCCAGCAGCGTTCAGCAGGACGGGAGATACGAGCAGTACTTC.

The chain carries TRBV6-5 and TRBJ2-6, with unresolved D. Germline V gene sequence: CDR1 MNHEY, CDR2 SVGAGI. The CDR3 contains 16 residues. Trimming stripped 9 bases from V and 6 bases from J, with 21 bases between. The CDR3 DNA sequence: TGTGCCAGTAGTCCTCAAACAGAGGCAGAGGCCAACGTCCTGACTTTC. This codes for CASSPQTEAEANVLTF.

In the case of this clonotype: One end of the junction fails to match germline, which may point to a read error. This CDR3 is CASSPRLAPEETQYF. The CDR3 bases are TGTGCAAGCAGCCCTCGACTAGCTCCTGAAGAGACGCAGTACTTC. The chain uses TRBV11-2 and TRBJ2-5, with 7 bases lining up with TRBD2. Germline values: CDR1 SGHAT, CDR2 FQNNGV. The CDR3 extends over 15 amino acids.

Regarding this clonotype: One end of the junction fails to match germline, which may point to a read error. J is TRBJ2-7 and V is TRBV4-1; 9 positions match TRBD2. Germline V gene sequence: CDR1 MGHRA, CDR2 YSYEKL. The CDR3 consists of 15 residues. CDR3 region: CASSQDHSGRYELYF. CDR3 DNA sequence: TGTGCCAGCAGCCAAGATCACAGCGGGAGGTACGAGCTGTACTTC.

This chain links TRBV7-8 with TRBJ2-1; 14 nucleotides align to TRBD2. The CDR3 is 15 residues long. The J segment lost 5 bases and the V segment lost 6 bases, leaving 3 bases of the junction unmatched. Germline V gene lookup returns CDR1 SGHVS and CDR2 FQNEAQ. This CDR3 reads CASSLGLAGDNEQFF. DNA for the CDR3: TGTGCCAGCAGTTTGGGACTAGCGGGGGACAATGAGCAGTTCTTC.

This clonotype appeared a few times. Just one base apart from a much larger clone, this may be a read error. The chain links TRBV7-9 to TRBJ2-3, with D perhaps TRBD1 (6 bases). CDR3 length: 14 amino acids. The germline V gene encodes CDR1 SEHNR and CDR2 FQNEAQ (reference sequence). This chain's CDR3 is CASSFGTTTGTQYF. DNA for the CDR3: TGTGCCAGCAGCTTCGGGACGACGACAGGTACGCAGTATTTT.

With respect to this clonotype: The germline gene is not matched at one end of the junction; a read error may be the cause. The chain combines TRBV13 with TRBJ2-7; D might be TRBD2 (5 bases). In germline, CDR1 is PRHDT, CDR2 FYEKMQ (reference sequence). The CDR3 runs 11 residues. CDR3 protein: CVSSLGRGQYF. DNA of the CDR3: TGTGTCAGCAGCTTAGGCCGGGGGCAGTACTTC.

The CDR3 bases are TGTGCCAGCAGCTTGGAGGACGGAAGCTTCTACAATGAGCAGTTCTTC. Encoded protein: CASSLEDGSFYNEQFF. This chain joins TRBV5-6 and TRBJ2-1; D not resolved. This CDR3 is 16 amino acids long. V lost 0 bases and J lost 3, with 13 bases in between. The V gene's germline CDR1 is SGHDT and CDR2 YYEEEE.

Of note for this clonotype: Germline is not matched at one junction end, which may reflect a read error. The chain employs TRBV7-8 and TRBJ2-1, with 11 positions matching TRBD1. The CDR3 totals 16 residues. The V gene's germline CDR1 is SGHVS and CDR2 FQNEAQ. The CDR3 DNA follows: TGTGCCTGCAGCACGCCCGGGGACAGGGGGTACAATGAGCAGTTCTTC. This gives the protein CACSTPGDRGYNEQFF.

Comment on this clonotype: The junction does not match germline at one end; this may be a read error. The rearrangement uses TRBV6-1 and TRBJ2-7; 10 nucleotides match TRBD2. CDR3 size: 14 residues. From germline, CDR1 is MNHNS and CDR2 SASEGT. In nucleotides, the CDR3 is TGTGCCAGCACCCCTAGCGGGAGTGAAGGCAAGCACTACTTC. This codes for CASTPSGSEGKHYF.

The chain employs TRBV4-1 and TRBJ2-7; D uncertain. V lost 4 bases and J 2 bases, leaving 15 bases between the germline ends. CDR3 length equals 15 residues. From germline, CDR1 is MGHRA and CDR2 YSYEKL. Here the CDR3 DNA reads TGCGCCAGCAGCCCCGGCACTTTTACCCCCTACGAGCAGTACTTC. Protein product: CASSPGTFTPYEQYF.

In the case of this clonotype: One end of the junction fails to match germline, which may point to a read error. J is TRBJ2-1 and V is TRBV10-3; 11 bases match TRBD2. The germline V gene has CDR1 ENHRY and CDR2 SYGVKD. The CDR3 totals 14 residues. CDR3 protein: CASNSGTSGSRQFF. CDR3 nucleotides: TGCGCCTCCAATTCCGGGACTAGCGGTTCAAGGCAGTTCTTC.

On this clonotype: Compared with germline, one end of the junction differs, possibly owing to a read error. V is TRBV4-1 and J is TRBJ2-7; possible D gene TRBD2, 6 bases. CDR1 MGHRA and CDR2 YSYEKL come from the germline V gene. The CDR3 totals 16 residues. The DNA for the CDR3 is TGTTCCAGCAGCCACGATTTTAGCGGAAGCTCCTACGAGCAGTACTTC. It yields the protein CSSSHDFSGSSYEQYF.

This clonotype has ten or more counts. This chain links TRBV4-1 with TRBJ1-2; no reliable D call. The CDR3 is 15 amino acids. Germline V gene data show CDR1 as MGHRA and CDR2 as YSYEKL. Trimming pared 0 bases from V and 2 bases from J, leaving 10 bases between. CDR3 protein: CASSQEAGTNYGYTF. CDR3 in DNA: TGCGCCAGCAGCCAAGAAGCCGGAACAAACTATGGCTACACCTTC.

The CDR3 loop is CASSRDRVSTGELFF. In DNA form, the CDR3 reads TGCGCCAGCAGCCGGGACAGGGTTTCCACCGGGGAGCTGTTTTTT. This chain uses TRBV4-1 with TRBJ2-2, with 9 bases aligning to TRBD1. Germline assignment: CDR1 MGHRA and CDR2 YSYEKL. The trim removed 4 bases at V and 4 bases at J, leaving 4 bases unmatched. The CDR3 is 15 amino acids.